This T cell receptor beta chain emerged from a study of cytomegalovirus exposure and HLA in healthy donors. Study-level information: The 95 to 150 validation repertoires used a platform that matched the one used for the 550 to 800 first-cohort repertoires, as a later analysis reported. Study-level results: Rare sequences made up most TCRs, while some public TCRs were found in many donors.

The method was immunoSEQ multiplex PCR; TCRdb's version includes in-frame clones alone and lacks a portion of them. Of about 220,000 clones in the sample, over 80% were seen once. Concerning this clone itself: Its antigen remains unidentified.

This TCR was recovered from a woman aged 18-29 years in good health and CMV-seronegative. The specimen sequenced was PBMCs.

The DNA for the CDR3 is TGTGCCACCAGCAGAGATGACAGGGGAGGGAATCAGCCCCAGCATTTT. It is translated as CATSRDDRGGNQPQHF. V gene TRBV15 combines with J gene TRBJ1-5; 8 nucleotides align to TRBD1. Trimming at V came to 0 bases and at J to 4 bases, leaving 5 bases not matched to a gene. The germline V gene encodes CDR1 LNHNV and CDR2 YYDKDF (reference sequence). The CDR3 spans 16 residues.